This is a list of T cell receptor beta chains from one sample in a study of cytomegalovirus exposure and HLA in healthy donors. The data were produced by immunoSEQ multiplex PCR, yet TCRdb's version contains in-frame clones alone and is incomplete. The sample has approximately 150,000 clones; about 80% are singletons. Sequences were obtained from PBMCs. These TCRs come from a woman aged 40 to 50 in good health and CMV-seronegative. CDR3s include the opening cysteine and the closing phenylalanine or tryptophan.

J gene: TRBJ2-1
V gene: TRBV7-7
CDR3 protein: CASSRGTSGSYNEQFF

J gene: TRBJ2-7
V gene: TRBV9
CDR3 protein: CASSVARRKSSYEQYF

J gene: TRBJ2-5
V gene: TRBV19
CDR3 protein: CASSISAVETQYF

J gene: TRBJ2-7
V gene: TRBV4-2
CDR3 protein: CASSQGVYEQYF

J gene: TRBJ1-1
V gene: TRBV7-3
CDR3 protein: CASSFSGTGDEAFF

J gene: TRBJ1-1
V gene: TRBV4-2
CDR3 protein: CASSQGLNSVTGNVNTEAFF

J gene: TRBJ1-1
V gene: TRBV6-4
CDR3 protein: CASSEQQNTEAFF

J gene: TRBJ2-6
V gene: TRBV2
CDR3 protein: CASSGLGGVNVLTF

J gene: TRBJ2-4
V gene: TRBV7-9
CDR3 protein: CASSIGGADPHKNIQYF

J gene: TRBJ1-1
V gene: TRBV30
CDR3 protein: CAWRGGAWNTEAFF

J gene: TRBJ2-3
V gene: TRBV9
CDR3 protein: CASSGPQGTGTDTQYF

J gene: TRBJ2-1
V gene: TRBV2
CDR3 protein: CASRGLNNEQFF

J gene: TRBJ1-1
V gene: TRBV6-6
CDR3 protein: CASSSGQGTEAFF

J gene: TRBJ1-4
V gene: TRBV19
CDR3 protein: CASSGADSPNEKLFF